This TCR beta chain came from a study of T-cell reconstitution after alpha-beta-depleted transplantation in children. TCRbeta library preparation incorporated unique molecular identifiers. MiXCR, applied by TCRdb to the PCR reads, yields one record per CDR3 protein. The profile covers around 370,000 distinct CDR3 sequences, with about 9.3% appearing a single time and less than 2.5% taken by the ten largest. The CDR3 covers 19 residues. J lost 2 bases, V lost 1 base, and 13 bases had no gene match. Per germline, CDR1 LGHNA and CDR2 YNFKEQ. This clonotype has only a few counts. The TCR sequence derives from a human donor who donated a stem cell graft to a child with acute lymphoblastic leukemia. The sample was PBMCs from the stem cell graft donor, taken from the stem cell graft. V is TRBV4-2 and J is TRBJ2-1, with 8 positions matching TRBD2. The CDR3 DNA reads as TGTGCCAGCAGCCAAGGGTCTTTTGTGGAGCGGGAGACCTACAATGAGCAGTTCTTC. This gives the protein CASSQGSFVERETYNEQFF.